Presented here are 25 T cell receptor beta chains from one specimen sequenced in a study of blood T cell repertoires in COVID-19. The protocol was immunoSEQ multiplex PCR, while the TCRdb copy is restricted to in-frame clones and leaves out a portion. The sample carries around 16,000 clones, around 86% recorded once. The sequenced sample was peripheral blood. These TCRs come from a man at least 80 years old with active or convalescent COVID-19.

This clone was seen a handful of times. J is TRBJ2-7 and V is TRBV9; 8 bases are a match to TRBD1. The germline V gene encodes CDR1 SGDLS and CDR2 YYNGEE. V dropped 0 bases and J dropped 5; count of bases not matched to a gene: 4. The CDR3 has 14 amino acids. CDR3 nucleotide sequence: TGTGCCAGCAGCGTAGGACAGGGGAGCGACGAGCAGTACTTC. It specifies CASSVGQGSDEQYF.

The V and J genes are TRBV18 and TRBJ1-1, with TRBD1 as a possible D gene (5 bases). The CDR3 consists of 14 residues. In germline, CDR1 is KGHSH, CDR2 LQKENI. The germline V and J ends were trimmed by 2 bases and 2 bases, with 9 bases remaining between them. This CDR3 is CASSPAGSNTEAFF. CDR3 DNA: TGTGCCAGCTCACCAGCAGGGTCCAACACTGAAGCTTTCTTT.

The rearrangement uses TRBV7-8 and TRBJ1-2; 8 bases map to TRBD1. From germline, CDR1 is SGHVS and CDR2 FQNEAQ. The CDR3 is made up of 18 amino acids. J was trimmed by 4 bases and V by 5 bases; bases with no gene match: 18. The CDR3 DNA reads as TGTGCCAGCAGCCCCCGCCTTAGGCAGGGGGCGTTTGGCTATGGCTACACCTTC. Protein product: CASSPRLRQGAFGYGYTF.

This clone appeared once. In DNA, the CDR3 is TGTGCCATCAGTGAGGGTCTGAGCTCCTATAATTCACCCCTCCACTTT. It yields the protein CAISEGLSSYNSPLHF. This chain links TRBV10-3 with TRBJ1-6; D is uncertain. CDR3 length equals 16 residues. The germline V gene has CDR1 ENHRY and CDR2 SYGVKD. The ends were cut back, 2 bases at V and 0 bases at J, with 8 bases in the middle.

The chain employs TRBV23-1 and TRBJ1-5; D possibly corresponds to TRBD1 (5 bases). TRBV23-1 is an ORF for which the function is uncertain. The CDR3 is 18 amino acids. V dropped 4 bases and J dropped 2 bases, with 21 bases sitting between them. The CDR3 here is CASSLKGQERRGNQPQHF. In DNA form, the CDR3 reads TGCGCCAGCAGTCTGAAGGGGCAGGAACGACGGGGCAATCAGCCCCAGCATTTT.

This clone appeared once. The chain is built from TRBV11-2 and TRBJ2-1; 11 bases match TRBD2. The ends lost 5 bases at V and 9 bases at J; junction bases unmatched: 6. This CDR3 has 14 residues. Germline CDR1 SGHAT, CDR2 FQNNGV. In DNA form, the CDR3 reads TGTGCCAGCAGCCACCATACTAGCGGGGGTGAGCAGTTCTTC. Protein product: CASSHHTSGGEQFF.

In DNA, the CDR3 is TGTGCCACCAGTCCTGGGGGTGGAGGGAATAGCAATCAGCCCCAGCATTTT. This translates into CATSPGGGGNSNQPQHF. The chain couples TRBV24-1 to TRBJ1-5, with TRBD1 as a possible D gene (5 bases). CDR1 is KGHDR and CDR2 is SFDVKD in the germline V gene. The CDR3 is made up of 17 amino acids. With 6 bases removed from V and 0 bases from J, the gap between germline ends came to 17 bases.

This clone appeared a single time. CDR3 region: CASSTRQGAIGTEAFF. In nucleotides, the CDR3 is TGTGCCAGTAGTACTCGACAGGGGGCGATCGGCACTGAAGCTTTCTTT. The chain carries TRBV19 and TRBJ1-1, with 10 nucleotides matching TRBD1. J lost 4 bases, V lost 4 bases, and 9 bases had no gene match. Germline loops: CDR1 LNHDA, CDR2 SQIVND (reference sequence). CDR3 length: 16 residues.

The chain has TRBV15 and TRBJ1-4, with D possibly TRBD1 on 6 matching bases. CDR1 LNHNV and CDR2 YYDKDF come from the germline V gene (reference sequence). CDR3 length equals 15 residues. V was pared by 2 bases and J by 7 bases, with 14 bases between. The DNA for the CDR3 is TGTGCCACCAGCAGAAGTCCGGGACAAGTTGAAAAACTGTTTTTT. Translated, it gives CATSRSPGQVEKLFF.

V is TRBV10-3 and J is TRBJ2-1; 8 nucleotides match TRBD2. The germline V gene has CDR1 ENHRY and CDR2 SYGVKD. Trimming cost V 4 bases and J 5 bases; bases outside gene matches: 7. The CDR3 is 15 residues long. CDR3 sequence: CAISGGGGPNNEQFF. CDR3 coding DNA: TGTGCCATCAGTGGGGGCGGGGGGCCCAACAATGAGCAGTTCTTC.

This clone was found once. The CDR3, as DNA: TGTGCCAGCAGTTTATTGGCAGGGGGCTTAGCTAATGAAAAACTGTTTTTT. Its protein product is CASSLLAGGLANEKLFF. The rearrangement links TRBV27 to TRBJ1-4; 8 nucleotides line up with TRBD1. The CDR3 totals 17 residues. CDR1 and CDR2 from the germline V gene are MNHEY and SMNVEV (reference sequence). Losses at the gene ends were 1 base for V and 3 bases for J; bases not matched to a gene: 7.

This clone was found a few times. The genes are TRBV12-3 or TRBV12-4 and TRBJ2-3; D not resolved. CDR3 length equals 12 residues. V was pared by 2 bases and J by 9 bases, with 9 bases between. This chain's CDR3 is CASSLQASTQYF. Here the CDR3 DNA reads TGTGCCAGCAGTTTACAGGCGTCCACGCAGTATTTT.

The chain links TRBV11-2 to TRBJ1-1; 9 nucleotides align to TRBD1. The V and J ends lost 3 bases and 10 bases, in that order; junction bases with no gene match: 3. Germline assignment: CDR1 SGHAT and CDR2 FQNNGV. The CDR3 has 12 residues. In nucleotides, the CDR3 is TGTGCCAGCAGCTTCGCGGACAGGGGAGCTTTCTTT. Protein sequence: CASSFADRGAFF. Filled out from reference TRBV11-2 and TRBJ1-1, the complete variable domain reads EAGVAQSPRYKIIEKRQSVAFWCNPISGHATLYWYQQILGQGPKLLIQFQNNGVVDDSQLPKDRFSAERLKGVDSTLKIQPAKLEDSAVYLCASSFADRGAFFGQGTRLTVV.

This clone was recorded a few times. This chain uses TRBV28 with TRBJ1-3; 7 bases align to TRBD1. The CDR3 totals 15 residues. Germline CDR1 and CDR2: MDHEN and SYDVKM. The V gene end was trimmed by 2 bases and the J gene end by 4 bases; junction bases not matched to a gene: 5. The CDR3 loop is CASSLGTVHGNTIYF. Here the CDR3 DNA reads TGTGCCAGCAGTTTAGGGACAGTCCACGGAAACACCATATATTTT.

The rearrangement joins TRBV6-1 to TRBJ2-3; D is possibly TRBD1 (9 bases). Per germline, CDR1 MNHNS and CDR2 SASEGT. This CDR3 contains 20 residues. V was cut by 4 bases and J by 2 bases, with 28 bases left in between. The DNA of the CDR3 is TGTGCCAGCAGTGGGGGGACAGGGCGAAGGGGTAGCGGGGACACAGATACGCAGTATTTT. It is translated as CASSGGTGRRGSGDTDTQYF.

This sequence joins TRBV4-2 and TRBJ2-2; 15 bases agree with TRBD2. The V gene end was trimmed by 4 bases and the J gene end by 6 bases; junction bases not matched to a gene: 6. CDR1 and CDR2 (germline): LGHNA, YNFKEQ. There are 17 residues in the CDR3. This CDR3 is CASSPRTSGGASGELFF. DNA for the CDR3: TGTGCCAGCAGCCCCCGGACTAGCGGGGGGGCTTCCGGGGAGCTGTTTTTT.

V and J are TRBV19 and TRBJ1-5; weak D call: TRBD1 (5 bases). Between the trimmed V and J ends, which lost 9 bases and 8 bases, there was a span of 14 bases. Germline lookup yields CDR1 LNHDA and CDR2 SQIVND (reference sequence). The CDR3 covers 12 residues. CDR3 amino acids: CASSRGREPQHF. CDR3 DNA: TGTGCCAGCTCTCGGGGGAGGGAGCCCCAGCATTTT.

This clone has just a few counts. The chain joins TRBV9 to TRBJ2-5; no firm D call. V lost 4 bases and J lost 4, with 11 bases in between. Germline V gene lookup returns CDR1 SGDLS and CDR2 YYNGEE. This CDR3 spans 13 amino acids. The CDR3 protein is CASSLTTGETQYF. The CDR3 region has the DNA TGTGCCAGCAGCCTTACCACGGGAGAGACCCAGTACTTC.

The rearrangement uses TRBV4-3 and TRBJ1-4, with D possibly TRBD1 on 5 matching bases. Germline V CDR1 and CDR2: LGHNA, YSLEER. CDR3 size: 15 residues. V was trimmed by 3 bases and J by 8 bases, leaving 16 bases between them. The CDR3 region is CASSHSGGGNEKLFF. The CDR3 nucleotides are TGCGCCAGCAGCCACTCGGGGGGAGGGAACGAAAAACTGTTTTTT.

The CDR3 DNA is TGTGCCAGCACCCAGCGGGGGGAGAACACCGGGGAGCTGTTTTTT. This codes for CASTQRGENTGELFF. The V and J genes are TRBV6-5 and TRBJ2-2; the match to TRBD2 covers 9 bases. The germline CDR1 and CDR2 sequences are MNHEY and SVGAGI. CDR3 size: 15 residues. Germline trimming cut 7 bases from V and 1 base from J; bases unmatched to any gene: 4.

The CDR3 here is CAWSNIWGGRSPLHF. In DNA form, the CDR3 reads TGTGCCTGGAGTAACATCTGGGGCGGGAGGTCACCCCTCCACTTT. The chain carries TRBV30 and TRBJ1-6, with a weak D call TRBD1 (5 bases). Germline V gene lookup returns CDR1 GTSNPN and CDR2 SVGIG (reference sequence). CDR3 length equals 15 residues. V lost 2 bases, J lost 10 bases, and 18 bases lay in between. The entire variable domain, with the rest obtained from reference TRBV30 and TRBJ1-6, is as follows: SQTIHQWPATLVQPVGSPLSLECTVEGTSNPNLYWYRQAAGRGLQLLFYSVGIGQISSEVPQNLSASRPQDRQFILSSKKLLLSDSGFYLCAWSNIWGGRSPLHFGNGTRLTVT.

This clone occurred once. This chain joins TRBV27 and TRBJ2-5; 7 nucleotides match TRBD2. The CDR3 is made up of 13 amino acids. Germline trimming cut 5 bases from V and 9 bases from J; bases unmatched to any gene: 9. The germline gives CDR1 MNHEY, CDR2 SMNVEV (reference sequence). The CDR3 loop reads CASSHQFGLAQYF. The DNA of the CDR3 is TGTGCCAGCAGTCATCAATTCGGACTAGCCCAGTACTTC.

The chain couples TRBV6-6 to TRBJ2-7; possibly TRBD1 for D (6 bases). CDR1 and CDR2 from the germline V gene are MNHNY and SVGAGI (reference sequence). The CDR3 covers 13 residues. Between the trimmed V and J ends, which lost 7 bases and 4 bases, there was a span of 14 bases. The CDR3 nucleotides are TGTGCCAGCACGGGGACAACCCCTTACGAGCAGTACTTC. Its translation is CASTGTTPYEQYF.

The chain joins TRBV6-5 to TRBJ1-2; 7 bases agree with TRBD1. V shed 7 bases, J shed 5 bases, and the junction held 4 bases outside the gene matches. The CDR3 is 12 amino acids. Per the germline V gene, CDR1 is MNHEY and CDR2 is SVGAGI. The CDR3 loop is CASTEGAYGYTF. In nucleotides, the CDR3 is TGTGCCAGCACCGAGGGGGCGTATGGCTACACCTTC.

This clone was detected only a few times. The CDR3 here is CASSLRFGENTEAFF. The CDR3, as DNA: TGCGCCAGCAGCTTGAGATTCGGGGAGAACACTGAAGCTTTCTTT. The chain uses TRBV5-1 and TRBJ1-1, with D unresolved. The germline gives CDR1 SGHRS, CDR2 YFSETQ. The length of the CDR3 is 15 residues. V was clipped by 1 base and J by 1 base, with 11 bases between them.